This section outlines one T cell receptor (beta chain) sequence together with its context. This sample is drawn from a study of shared clonotypes between healthy human individuals. This CDR3 comprises 16 residues. CDR1 and CDR2 from the germline V gene are MNHNS and SASEGT. V was trimmed by 0 bases and J by 5 bases, leaving 16 bases between them. TCRdb keeps only in-frame clones here, not all; method: immunoSEQ multiplex PCR. This table holds some 2.1 million clones, roughly 95% found once. CD45RO-negative CD8 cells positively selected for CCR7 made up the naive population, which excluded terminally differentiated effector memory CD45RA+ cells.

The J gene is TRBJ1-2, the V gene TRBV6-1; no firm D call. Sequencing used naive CD8+ T cells sorted from blood. This TCR was sampled from a man younger than 30 in good health. Here the CDR3 DNA reads TGTGCCAGCAGTGAAGCGCCTGGGCCAGTTACGTATGGCTACACCTTC. Translating gives CASSEAPGPVTYGYTF.